This T cell receptor beta chain was recovered during a study of cytomegalovirus exposure and HLA in healthy donors. Primers included in the PCR were 60 Vbeta and 13 Jbeta primers. Here immunoSEQ multiplex PCR was the method, and the copy in TCRdb shows in-frame clones only, minus some. The data show 100,000 to 150,000 clones, 70% to 85% seen once. The CDR3 is 20 amino acids. V gave up 7 bases and J gave up 0 bases; unmatched junction bases: 19. Germline CDR1 and CDR2: SQVTM and ANQGSEA. The V gene is TRBV29-1, the J gene TRBJ1-5; TRBD1 agrees at 12 bases. The specimen was PBMCs. The receptor comes from a male donor in good health and CMV-seropositive. The CDR3 is CSADRGGTGGPLYSNQPQHF. CDR3 in DNA: TGCAGCGCCGACCGGGGGGGGACAGGGGGCCCTCTTTATAGCAATCAGCCCCAGCATTTT.